This record looks at one TCR beta chain sequence and its context. In the authors' workflow: Amplification of reference gene primers was used by the study to estimate nucleated cell counts. Sequencing was performed with immunoSEQ multiplex PCR; in TCRdb, only in-frame clones are kept and a portion is missing. That table gives V, J and clone size, and the DNA gave D and trimming. Of about 200,000 clones in the sample, about 89% were seen once. This sample is part of a study of blood T cell repertoires in COVID-19. Study information: Some COVID-19 samples were acute and others convalescent; all came from the United States, Italy and Spain.

Study members were between about 18 and 100 years old and lived in 20 to 30 US regions. Participant-reported clinical history was the basis for cohort assignment. The CDR3 has 14 amino acids. In germline, CDR1 is SGHNT, CDR2 YYREEE (reference sequence). Germline trimming cut 2 bases from V and 7 bases from J; bases unmatched to any gene: 9. The chain recombines TRBV5-4 with TRBJ2-7; 7 bases line up with TRBD1. Sequencing used PBMCs or T cells enriched from blood (not recorded which). This clonotype was obtained from a woman in her late teens or twenties who had recovered from COVID-19. Written as DNA, the CDR3 is TGTGCCAGCAGCTTCAAGGGGGCATCGGGAGAGCAGTACTTC. It is translated as CASSFKGASGEQYF.